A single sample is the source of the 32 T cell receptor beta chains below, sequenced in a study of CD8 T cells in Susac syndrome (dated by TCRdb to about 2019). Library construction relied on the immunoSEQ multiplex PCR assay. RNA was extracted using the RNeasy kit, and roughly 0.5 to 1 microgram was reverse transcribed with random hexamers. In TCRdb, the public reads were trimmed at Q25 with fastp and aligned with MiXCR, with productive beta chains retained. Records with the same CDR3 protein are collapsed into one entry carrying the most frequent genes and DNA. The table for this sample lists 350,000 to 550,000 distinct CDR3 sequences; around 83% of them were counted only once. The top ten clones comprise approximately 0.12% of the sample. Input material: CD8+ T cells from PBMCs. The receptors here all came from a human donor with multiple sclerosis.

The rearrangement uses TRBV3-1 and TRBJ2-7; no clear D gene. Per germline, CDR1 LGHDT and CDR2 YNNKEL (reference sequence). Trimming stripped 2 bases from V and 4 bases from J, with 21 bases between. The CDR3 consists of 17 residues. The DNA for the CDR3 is TGTGCCAGCAGCCAAAGAGCGTGGCTAGACCTACCTTACGAGCAGTACTTC. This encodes CASSQRAWLDLPYEQYF.

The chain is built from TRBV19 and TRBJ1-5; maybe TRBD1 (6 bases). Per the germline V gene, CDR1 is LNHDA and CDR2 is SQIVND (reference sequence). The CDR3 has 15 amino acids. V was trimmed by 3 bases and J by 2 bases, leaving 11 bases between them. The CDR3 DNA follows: TGTGCCAGTAGTATCTGGGCAGGGGGCAATCAGCCCCAGCATTTT. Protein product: CASSIWAGGNQPQHF.

In DNA form, the CDR3 reads TGTGCCAGCAAAGGGGGTTTTGGACAGAACACTGAAGCTTTCTTT. Its protein product is CASKGGFGQNTEAFF. J is TRBJ1-1 and V is TRBV2, with a possible D match to TRBD1 (6 bases). The CDR3 extends over 15 amino acids. The germline V gene has CDR1 SNHLY and CDR2 FYNNEI. Trimming stripped 7 bases from V and 1 base from J, with 16 bases between.

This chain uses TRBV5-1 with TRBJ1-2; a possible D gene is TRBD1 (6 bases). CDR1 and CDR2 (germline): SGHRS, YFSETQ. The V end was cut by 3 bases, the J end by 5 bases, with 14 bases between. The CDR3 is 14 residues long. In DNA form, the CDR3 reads TGCGCCAGCAGCTCAGGGGAGGGATTTTATGGCTACACCTTC. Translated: CASSSGEGFYGYTF.

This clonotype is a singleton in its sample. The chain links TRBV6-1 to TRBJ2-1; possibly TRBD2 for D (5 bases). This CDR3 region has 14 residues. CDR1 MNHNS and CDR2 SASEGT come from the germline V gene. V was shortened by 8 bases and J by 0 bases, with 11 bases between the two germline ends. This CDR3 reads CASEGGFSYNEQFF. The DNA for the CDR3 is TGTGCCAGCGAGGGCGGGTTCTCCTACAATGAGCAGTTCTTC.

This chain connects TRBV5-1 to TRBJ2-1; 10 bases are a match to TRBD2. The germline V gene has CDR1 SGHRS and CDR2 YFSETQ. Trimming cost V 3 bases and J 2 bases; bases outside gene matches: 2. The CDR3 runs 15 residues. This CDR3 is CASSSGLAAYNEQFF. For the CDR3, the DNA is TGCGCCAGCAGCTCCGGACTAGCGGCCTACAATGAGCAGTTCTTC.

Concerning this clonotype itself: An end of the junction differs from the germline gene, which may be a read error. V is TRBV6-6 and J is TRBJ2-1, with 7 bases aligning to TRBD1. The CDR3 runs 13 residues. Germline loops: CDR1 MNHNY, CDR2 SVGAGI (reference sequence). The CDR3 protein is CASSYSSGDSGIF. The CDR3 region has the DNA TGTGCCAGCAGTTACTCGTCTGGGGACAGTGGAATCTTC.

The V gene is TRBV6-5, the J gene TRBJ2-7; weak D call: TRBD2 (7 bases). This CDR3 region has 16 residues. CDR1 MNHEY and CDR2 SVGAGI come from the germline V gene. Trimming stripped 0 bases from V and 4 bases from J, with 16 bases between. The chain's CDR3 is CASSYSGGASYYEQYF. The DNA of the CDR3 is TGTGCCAGCAGTTACTCGGGGGGGGCATCCTATTACGAGCAGTACTTC.

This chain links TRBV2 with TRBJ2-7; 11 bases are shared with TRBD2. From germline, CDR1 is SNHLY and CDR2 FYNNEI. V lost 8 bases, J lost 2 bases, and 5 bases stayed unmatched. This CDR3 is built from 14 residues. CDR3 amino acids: CASAGTSGTYEQYF. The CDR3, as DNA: TGTGCCAGCGCCGGGACTAGCGGAACCTACGAGCAGTACTTC. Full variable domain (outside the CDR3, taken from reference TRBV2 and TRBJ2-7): EPEVTQTPSHQVTQMGQEVILRCVPISNHLYFYWYRQILGQKVEFLVSFYNNEISEKSEIFDDQFSVERPDGSNFTLKIRSTKLEDSAMYFCASAGTSGTYEQYFGPGTRLTVT.

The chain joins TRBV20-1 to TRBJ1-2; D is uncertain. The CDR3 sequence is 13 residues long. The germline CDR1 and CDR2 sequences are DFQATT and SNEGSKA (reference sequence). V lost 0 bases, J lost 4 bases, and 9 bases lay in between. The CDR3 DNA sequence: TGCAGTGCTAGAGATACAGATTCCTATGGCTACACCTTC. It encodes CSARDTDSYGYTF.

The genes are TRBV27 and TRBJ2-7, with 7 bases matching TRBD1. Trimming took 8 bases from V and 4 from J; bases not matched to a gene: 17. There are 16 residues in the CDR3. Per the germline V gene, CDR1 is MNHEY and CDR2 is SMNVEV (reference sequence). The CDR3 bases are TGTGCCAGCCTTCAAACAGGGGAAGGGGCCTTGTACGAGCAGTACTTC. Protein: CASLQTGEGALYEQYF.

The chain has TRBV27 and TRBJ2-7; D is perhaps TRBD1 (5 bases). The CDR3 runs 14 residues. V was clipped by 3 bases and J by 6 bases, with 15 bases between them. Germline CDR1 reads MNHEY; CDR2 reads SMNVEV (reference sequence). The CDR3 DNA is TGTGCCAGCAGTTTTGGGGCGGAAGGTCCCGAGCAGTACTTC. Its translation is CASSFGAEGPEQYF.

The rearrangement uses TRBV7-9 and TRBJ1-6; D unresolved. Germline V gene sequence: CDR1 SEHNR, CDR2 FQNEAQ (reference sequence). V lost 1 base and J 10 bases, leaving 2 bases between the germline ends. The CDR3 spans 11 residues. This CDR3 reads CASSLESPLHF. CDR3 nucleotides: TGTGCCAGCAGCTTAGAATCACCCCTCCACTTT.

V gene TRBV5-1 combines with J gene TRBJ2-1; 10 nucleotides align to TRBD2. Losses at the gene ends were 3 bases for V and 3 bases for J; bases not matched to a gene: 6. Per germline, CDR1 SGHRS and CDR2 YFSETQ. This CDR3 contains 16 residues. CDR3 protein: CASSWHERGGYNEQFF. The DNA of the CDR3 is TGCGCCAGCAGCTGGCATGAGCGGGGGGGCTACAATGAGCAGTTCTTC. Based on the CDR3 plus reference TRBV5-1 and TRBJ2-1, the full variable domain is KAGVTQTPRYLIKTRGQQVTLSCSPISGHRSVSWYQQTPGQGLQFLFEYFSETQRNKGNFPGRFSGRQFSNSRSEMNVSTLELGDSALYLCASSWHERGGYNEQFFGPGTRLTVL.

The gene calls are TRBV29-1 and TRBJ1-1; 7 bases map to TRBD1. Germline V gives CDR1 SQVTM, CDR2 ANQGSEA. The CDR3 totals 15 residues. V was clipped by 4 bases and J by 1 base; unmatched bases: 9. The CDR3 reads CSVVQFGTANTEAFF. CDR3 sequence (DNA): TGCAGCGTTGTTCAATTCGGGACAGCGAACACTGAAGCTTTCTTT.

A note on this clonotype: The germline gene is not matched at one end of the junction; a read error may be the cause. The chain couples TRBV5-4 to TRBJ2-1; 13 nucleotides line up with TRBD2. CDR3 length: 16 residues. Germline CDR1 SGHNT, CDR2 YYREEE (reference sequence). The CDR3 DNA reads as TGTGCCAGCAGCCCCTCGGGACTAGCGGGAACGGATGAGCAGTCCTTC. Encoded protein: CASSPSGLAGTDEQSF.

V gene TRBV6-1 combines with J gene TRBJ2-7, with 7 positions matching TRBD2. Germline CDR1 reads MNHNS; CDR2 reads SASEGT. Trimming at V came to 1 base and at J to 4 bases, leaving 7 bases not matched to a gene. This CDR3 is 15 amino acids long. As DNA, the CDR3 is TGTGCCAGCAGTGAAGAGTGGGACTATATGTACGAGCAGTACTTC. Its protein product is CASSEEWDYMYEQYF.

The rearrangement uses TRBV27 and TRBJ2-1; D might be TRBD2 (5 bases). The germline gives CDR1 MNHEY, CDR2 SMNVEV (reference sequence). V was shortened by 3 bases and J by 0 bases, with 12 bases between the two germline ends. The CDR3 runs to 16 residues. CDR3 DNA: TGTGCCAGCAGTTTGTGGAGCGGAAGCTCCTACAATGAGCAGTTCTTC. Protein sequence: CASSLWSGSSYNEQFF.

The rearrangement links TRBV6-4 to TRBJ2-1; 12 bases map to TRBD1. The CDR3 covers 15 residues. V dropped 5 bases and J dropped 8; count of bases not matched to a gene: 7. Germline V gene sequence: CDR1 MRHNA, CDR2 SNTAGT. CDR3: CASSPGTGGNDEQFF. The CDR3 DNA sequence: TGTGCCAGCAGTCCCGGGACAGGGGGCAACGATGAGCAGTTCTTC.

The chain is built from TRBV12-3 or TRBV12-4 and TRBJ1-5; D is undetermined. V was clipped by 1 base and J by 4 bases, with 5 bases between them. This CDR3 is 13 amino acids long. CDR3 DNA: TGTGCCAGCAGTTTAGACCGGAATCAGCCCCAGCATTTT. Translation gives CASSLDRNQPQHF.

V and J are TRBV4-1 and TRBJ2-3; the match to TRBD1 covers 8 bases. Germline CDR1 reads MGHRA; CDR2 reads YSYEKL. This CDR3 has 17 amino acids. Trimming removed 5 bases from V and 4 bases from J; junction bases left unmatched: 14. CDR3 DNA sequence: TGCGCCAGCAGCTCCGCCCCAGGGGGCGAAGGCGCAGATACGCAGTATTTT. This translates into CASSSAPGGEGADTQYF.

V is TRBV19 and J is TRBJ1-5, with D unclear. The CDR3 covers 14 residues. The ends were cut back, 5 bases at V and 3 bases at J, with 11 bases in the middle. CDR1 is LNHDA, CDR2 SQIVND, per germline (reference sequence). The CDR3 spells CASSPEGYNQPQHF. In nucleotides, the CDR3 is TGTGCCAGTAGTCCCGAGGGTTACAATCAGCCCCAGCATTTT.

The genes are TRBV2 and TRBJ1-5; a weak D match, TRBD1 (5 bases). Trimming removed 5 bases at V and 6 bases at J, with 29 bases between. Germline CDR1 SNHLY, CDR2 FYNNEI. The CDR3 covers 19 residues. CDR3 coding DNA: TGTGCCAGCAGTCCCATTGAAGGTATGGGGCGAACCGGCGGTCAGCCCCAGCATTTT. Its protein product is CASSPIEGMGRTGGQPQHF.

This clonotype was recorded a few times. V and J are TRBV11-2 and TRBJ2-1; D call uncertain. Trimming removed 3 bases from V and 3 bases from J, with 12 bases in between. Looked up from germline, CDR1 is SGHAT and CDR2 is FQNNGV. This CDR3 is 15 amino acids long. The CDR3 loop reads CASSFDISSYNEQFF. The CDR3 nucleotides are TGTGCCAGCAGCTTCGACATATCCAGCTACAATGAGCAGTTCTTC. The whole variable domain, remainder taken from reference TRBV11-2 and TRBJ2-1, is EAGVAQSPRYKIIEKRQSVAFWCNPISGHATLYWYQQILGQGPKLLIQFQNNGVVDDSQLPKDRFSAERLKGVDSTLKIQPAKLEDSAVYLCASSFDISSYNEQFFGPGTRLTVL.

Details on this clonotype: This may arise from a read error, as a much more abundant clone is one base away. The CDR3: CASSLASGASFRYNAQFF. CDR3 in DNA: TGTGCCAGCAGCTTAGCTAGCGGGGCCAGCTTCAGATACAATGCGCAGTTCTTC. The chain employs TRBV7-9 and TRBJ2-1; 8 bases fit TRBD2. This CDR3 contains 18 residues. Germline V gives CDR1 SEHNR, CDR2 FQNEAQ (reference sequence).

The DNA for the CDR3 is TGTGCCAGCAGTTTATGGACAGGGGGTACCTACGAGCAGTACTTC. Translating it yields CASSLWTGGTYEQYF. The V and J genes are TRBV12-3 or TRBV12-4 and TRBJ2-7, with 10 bases lining up with TRBD1. This CDR3 spans 15 amino acids. J lost 2 bases, V lost 2 bases, and 3 bases had no gene match.

The CDR3 DNA reads as TGTGCCAGTAGTGTTATAGTGGACAATGAGCAGTTCTTC. Translation: CASSVIVDNEQFF. The J gene is TRBJ2-1, the V gene TRBV19; D gene unclear. In germline, CDR1 is LNHDA, CDR2 SQIVND (reference sequence). This CDR3 contains 13 residues. V was clipped by 5 bases and J by 5 bases, with 10 bases between them. The full variable domain, in which reference TRBV19 and TRBJ2-1 provide the parts outside the CDR3, is DGGITQSPKYLFRKEGQNVTLSCEQNLNHDAMYWYRQDPGQGLRLIYYSQIVNDFQKGDIAEGYSVSREKKESFPLTVTSAQKNPTAFYLCASSVIVDNEQFFGPGTRLTVL.

The CDR3 DNA follows: TGTGCCAGCAAAACGGACAGTCTTTACTACGAGCAGTACTTC. It specifies CASKTDSLYYEQYF. V and J are TRBV7-9 and TRBJ2-7; D may be TRBD1 (6 bases). V lost 7 bases to trimming and J lost 3 bases, with 16 bases between them. The CDR3 length is 14 residues. Germline assignment: CDR1 SEHNR and CDR2 FQNEAQ (reference sequence).

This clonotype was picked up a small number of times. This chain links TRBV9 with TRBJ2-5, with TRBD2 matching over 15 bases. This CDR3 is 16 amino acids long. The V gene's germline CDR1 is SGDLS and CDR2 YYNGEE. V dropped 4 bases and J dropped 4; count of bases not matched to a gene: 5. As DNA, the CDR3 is TGTGCCAGCAGCTCCTGGACTAGCGGGGGGGGAGAGACCCAGTACTTC. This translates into CASSSWTSGGGETQYF.

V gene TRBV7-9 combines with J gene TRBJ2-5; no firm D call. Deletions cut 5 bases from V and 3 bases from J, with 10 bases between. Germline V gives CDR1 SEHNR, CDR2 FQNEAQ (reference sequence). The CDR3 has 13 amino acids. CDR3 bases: TGTGCCAGCAGCCTGACACTTGAAGAGACCCAGTACTTC. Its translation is CASSLTLEETQYF.

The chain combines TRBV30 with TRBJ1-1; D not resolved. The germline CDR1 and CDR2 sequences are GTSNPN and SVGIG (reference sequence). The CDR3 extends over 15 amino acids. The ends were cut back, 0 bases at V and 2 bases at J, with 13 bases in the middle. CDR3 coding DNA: TGTGCCTGGAGTGTATTGAAGGAGATCAACACTGAAGCTTTCTTT. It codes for CAWSVLKEINTEAFF.

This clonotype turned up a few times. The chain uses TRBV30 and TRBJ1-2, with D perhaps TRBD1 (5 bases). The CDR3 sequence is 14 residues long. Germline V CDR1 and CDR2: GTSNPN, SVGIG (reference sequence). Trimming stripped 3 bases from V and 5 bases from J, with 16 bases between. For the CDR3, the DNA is TGTGCCTGGAGCCACGGCGGGACGGGATATGGCTACACCTTC. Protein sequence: CAWSHGGTGYGYTF.